One and the same sample provided the 28 T cell receptor beta chains below, sequenced in a study of blood T cell repertoires in COVID-19. The data were produced by immunoSEQ multiplex PCR, yet TCRdb's version contains in-frame clones alone and is incomplete. The table includes fewer than 200,000 clones, around four fifths detected once. The sample was PBMCs or T cells enriched from blood (not recorded which). The receptors were gathered from a woman aged 45-65 years who had recovered from COVID-19.

This clone was seen a single time. J is TRBJ2-2 and V is TRBV27; the match to TRBD2 covers 7 bases. Germline V gene lookup returns CDR1 MNHEY and CDR2 SMNVEV (reference sequence). The CDR3 runs 14 residues. The trim removed 6 bases at V and 0 bases at J, leaving 1 base unmatched. The CDR3 region is CASRAGPNTGELFF. CDR3 in DNA: TGTGCCAGCAGAGCGGGGCCGAACACCGGGGAGCTGTTTTTT.

The rearrangement uses TRBV29-1 and TRBJ2-1; D possibly corresponds to TRBD2 (7 bases). Germline-derived CDR1 and CDR2 are SQVTM and ANQGSEA. Trimming took 6 bases from V and 5 from J, leaving 14 bases between them. The length of the CDR3 is 13 residues. CDR3 sequence reads: CSVGGGPNNEQFF. CDR3 nucleotide sequence: TGCAGCGTAGGGGGGGGACCAAACAATGAGCAGTTCTTC.

The rearrangement uses TRBV13 and TRBJ1-3; unclear D gene. V dropped 1 base and J dropped 0 bases, with 10 bases sitting between them. The CDR3 is made up of 16 amino acids. Per the germline V gene, CDR1 is PRHDT and CDR2 is FYEKMQ (reference sequence). The CDR3 region is CASSLVGLYSGNTIYF. The CDR3 DNA is TGTGCCAGCAGCTTAGTCGGACTTTACTCTGGAAACACCATATATTTT.

Ten or more counts support this clone. The chain combines TRBV29-1 with TRBJ1-2; D is perhaps TRBD1 (6 bases). V was trimmed by 4 bases and J by 13 bases, leaving 10 bases between them. The CDR3 is made up of 9 amino acids. Germline V gene data show CDR1 as SQVTM and CDR2 as ANQGSEA. CDR3 in amino acids: CSVGIGGTF. In DNA, the CDR3 is TGCAGCGTTGGAATAGGGGGCACCTTC. Full variable domain (rest looked up from reference TRBV29-1 and TRBJ1-2): SAVISQKPSRDICQRGTSLTIQCQVDSQVTMMFWYRQQPGQSLTLIATANQGSEATYESGFVIDKFPISRPNLTFSTLTVSNMSPEDSSIYLCSVGIGGTFGSGTRLTVV.

The CDR3 reads CASSLGQGPYEQYV. The CDR3 bases are TGTGCCAGTAGTCTAGGACAGGGACCCTACGAGCAGTACGTC. The V gene is TRBV19, the J gene TRBJ2-7; 8 bases fit TRBD1. V lost 5 bases, J lost 2 bases, and 5 bases stayed unmatched. Germline V lookup: CDR1 LNHDA, CDR2 SQIVND (reference sequence). There are 14 residues in the CDR3.

V gene TRBV15 combines with J gene TRBJ1-1, with D possibly matching TRBD1 (5 bases). V dropped 0 bases and J dropped 6 bases, with 11 bases sitting between them. The CDR3 runs to 14 residues. Germline V CDR1 and CDR2: LNHNV, YYDKDF (reference sequence). CDR3 coding DNA: TGTGCCACCAGCAGAGATAGCAGGGTTCCTGAAGCTTTCTTT. Protein sequence: CATSRDSRVPEAFF.

This chain links TRBV5-1 with TRBJ1-6; 7 nucleotides agree with TRBD1. This CDR3 is built from 14 residues. Germline trimming cut 1 base from V and 9 bases from J; bases unmatched to any gene: 4. Per the germline V gene, CDR1 is SGHRS and CDR2 is YFSETQ. CDR3 nucleotides: TGCGCCAGCAGCTTGAAACAGGGGACTTCACCCCTCCACTTT. Translated: CASSLKQGTSPLHF.

The V gene is TRBV6-2 or TRBV6-3, the J gene TRBJ2-3; 8 bases fit TRBD2. V shed 2 bases, J shed 5 bases, and the junction held 12 bases outside the gene matches. Germline V gene data show CDR1 as MNHEY and CDR2 as SVGEGT. This CDR3 has 17 amino acids. The CDR3 sequence: CASSYRGRAGVGDTQYF. The CDR3 DNA follows: TGTGCCAGCAGTTACCGCGGGAGAGCGGGAGTCGGAGATACGCAGTATTTT.

This clone was counted between two and nine times. The CDR3 reads CASKTTSSNQPQHF. The DNA of the CDR3 is TGTGCCAGTAAAACTACATCCAGCAATCAGCCCCAGCATTTT. The V call is TRBV19, the J call TRBJ1-5; no definite D call. CDR1 is LNHDA, CDR2 SQIVND, per germline (reference sequence). Trimming cost V 7 bases and J 1 base, with 11 bases left between them. The CDR3 sequence is 14 residues long.

The V gene is TRBV19, the J gene TRBJ1-5, with 7 bases identical to TRBD1. This CDR3 spans 14 amino acids. V shed 6 bases, J shed 5 bases, and the junction held 7 bases outside the gene matches. Germline CDR1 reads LNHDA; CDR2 reads SQIVND (reference sequence). CDR3 in amino acids: CASRDRVGYQPQHF. CDR3 DNA: TGTGCCAGTAGAGACAGGGTTGGGTATCAGCCCCAGCATTTT.

V gene TRBV4-2 combines with J gene TRBJ1-2; TRBD1 matches at 12 bases. CDR1 is LGHNA and CDR2 is YNFKEQ in the germline V gene. The junction had 11 bases not matched to a gene; V was cut back by 4 bases and J by 8 bases. The CDR3 extends over 16 amino acids. CDR3 amino acids: CASSRQPGQGARGYTF. CDR3 bases: TGTGCCAGCAGCCGCCAACCGGGACAGGGGGCGCGGGGCTACACCTTC.

This clone was observed once. The chain is built from TRBV5-4 and TRBJ1-1; no clear D. V gave up 6 bases and J gave up 1 base, with 13 bases separating them. Germline CDR1 is SGHNT and CDR2 is YYREEE (reference sequence). CDR3 length equals 14 residues. The CDR3 DNA reads TGTGCCAGCAAATCTTTTGTCCCGAACACTGAAGCTTTCTTT. Translation: CASKSFVPNTEAFF.

The gene calls are TRBV18 and TRBJ1-2; D is ambiguous. This CDR3 has 15 residues. Germline assignment: CDR1 KGHSH and CDR2 LQKENI. Deletions cut 3 bases from V and 7 bases from J, with 18 bases between. The CDR3 protein is CASSPYVTEGSGYTF. The CDR3 nucleotides read TGTGCCAGCTCACCCTATGTCACAGAGGGAAGTGGCTACACCTTC.

The V and J genes are TRBV3-1 (or the pseudogene TRBV3-2) and TRBJ1-2, with D unresolved. Germline V gives CDR1 LGHDT, CDR2 YNNKEL (reference sequence). This CDR3 is 14 amino acids long. V dropped 4 bases and J dropped 8 bases, with 17 bases sitting between them. For the CDR3, the DNA is TGTGCCAGCAGCCCCAATGTCCAGCAGGCGGGCTACACCTTC. It yields the protein CASSPNVQQAGYTF.

The gene calls are TRBV5-1 and TRBJ2-7; a possible D gene is TRBD1 (5 bases). Per germline, CDR1 SGHRS and CDR2 YFSETQ. This CDR3 is built from 16 residues. V dropped 3 bases and J dropped 0 bases, with 16 bases sitting between them. This CDR3 reads CASSWGKGLLSYEQYV. CDR3 in DNA: TGCGCCAGCAGCTGGGGCAAGGGCCTACTCTCCTACGAGCAGTACGTC.

This clone was counted once. This chain joins TRBV11-2 and TRBJ2-1; 7 bases map to TRBD2. Germline values: CDR1 SGHAT, CDR2 FQNNGV. This CDR3 spans 15 amino acids. J gave up 9 bases and V 1 base, and 9 bases lay outside the gene matches. CDR3: CASSLVKIAGGEQFF. The CDR3 coding sequence is TGTGCCAGCAGCTTAGTAAAAATAGCGGGTGGTGAGCAGTTCTTC.

The chain uses TRBV4-1 and TRBJ2-3; perhaps TRBD2 as D (5 bases). The CDR3 length is 15 residues. The germline CDR1 and CDR2 sequences are MGHRA and YSYEKL. Trimming shortened V by 3 bases and J by 1 base, and 11 bases separated the two germline ends. The CDR3 loop is CASSHGLLRTDTQYF. DNA for the CDR3: TGCGCCAGCAGCCATGGACTTCTTCGCACAGATACGCAGTATTTT.

The chain has TRBV2 and TRBJ1-3; TRBD1 might be the D (5 bases). V was pared by 11 bases and J by 4 bases, with 18 bases between. Germline V lookup: CDR1 SNHLY, CDR2 FYNNEI. The CDR3 runs 14 residues. CDR3 coding DNA: TGTGCCGCTAGGGCAGGGTTGTCCGGAAACACCATATATTTT. This gives the protein CAARAGLSGNTIYF.

The V gene is TRBV6-2 or TRBV6-3, the J gene TRBJ2-3, with D unresolved. The CDR3 totals 14 residues. Per the germline V gene, CDR1 is MNHEY and CDR2 is SVGEGT. Trimming took 0 bases from V and 5 from J, leaving 9 bases between them. The CDR3 DNA is TGTGCCAGCAGTTACTCTGCGGTTGAAGATACGCAGTATTTT. This encodes CASSYSAVEDTQYF.

The J gene is TRBJ2-7, the V gene TRBV13, with TRBD2 as a possible D gene (6 bases). The germline gives CDR1 PRHDT, CDR2 FYEKMQ (reference sequence). The V and J ends lost 0 bases and 2 bases respectively, with 11 bases between them. This CDR3 contains 15 residues. The CDR3 DNA sequence: TGTGCCAGCAGCTTAGGCAGGGAGGCCCCCTACGAGCAGTACGTC. Its protein product is CASSLGREAPYEQYV.

This sequence joins TRBV11-2 and TRBJ2-2, with a tentative D call TRBD2 (6 bases). Trimming took 8 bases from V and 5 from J, leaving 24 bases between them. The germline CDR1 and CDR2 sequences are SGHAT and FQNNGV. This CDR3 contains 17 residues. The CDR3 coding sequence is TGTGCCAGCGTCCACGTAACTCCGGGGGAGAGAACCGGGGAGCTGTTTTTT. It translates to CASVHVTPGERTGELFF.

This chain uses TRBV10-3 with TRBJ2-3, with D perhaps TRBD2 (5 bases). The germline gives CDR1 ENHRY, CDR2 SYGVKD. This CDR3 has 14 residues. V was trimmed by 2 bases and J by 6 bases, leaving 12 bases between them. The CDR3 sequence: CAISEAGLGDTQYF. CDR3 in DNA: TGTGCCATCAGTGAGGCGGGTCTGGGGGATACGCAGTATTTT.

V gene TRBV24-1 combines with J gene TRBJ2-3; 10 bases match TRBD1. Unmatched junction bases numbered 5, after V lost 2 bases and J lost 1 base. Germline V gene data show CDR1 as KGHDR and CDR2 as SFDVKD. The CDR3 is 17 residues long. As DNA, the CDR3 is TGTGCCACCAGTGATTCCCGCGGGACAGGGGGCACAGATACGCAGTATTTT. Translation: CATSDSRGTGGTDTQYF.

The table lists this clone with a count of one. The chain employs TRBV5-6 and TRBJ2-3; tentatively, D is TRBD1 (5 bases). Germline CDR1 is SGHDT and CDR2 is YYEEEE. The CDR3 spans 15 residues. The V gene lost 0 bases and the J gene lost 6 bases, with 14 bases spanning the gap. The CDR3 protein is CASSLDSRVVDTQYF. In DNA form, the CDR3 reads TGTGCCAGCAGCTTGGATAGCAGGGTGGTCGATACGCAGTATTTT.

The rearrangement joins TRBV30 to TRBJ2-1; 7 positions agree with TRBD1. The V gene's germline CDR1 is GTSNPN and CDR2 SVGIG (reference sequence). The junction had 3 bases not matched to a gene; V was cut back by 4 bases and J by 0 bases. The CDR3 has 14 amino acids. This CDR3 reads CAWKGALSYNEQFF. CDR3 bases: TGTGCCTGGAAGGGGGCTCTCTCCTACAATGAGCAGTTCTTC.

The chain joins TRBV9 to TRBJ2-1; 10 bases fit TRBD2. The length of the CDR3 is 15 residues. Trimming cost V 5 bases and J 2 bases; bases outside gene matches: 4. Germline V gene sequence: CDR1 SGDLS, CDR2 YYNGEE. CDR3 sequence reads: CASRASGGPYNEQFF. CDR3 bases: TGTGCCAGCAGAGCTAGCGGGGGACCCTACAATGAGCAGTTCTTC.

The genes are TRBV18 and TRBJ1-1; D is perhaps TRBD1 (5 bases). This CDR3 region has 13 residues. In germline, CDR1 is KGHSH, CDR2 LQKENI. The V end lost 2 bases, the J end lost 3 bases, and 7 bases lay between the germline ends. CDR3 sequence: CASSPGADTEAFF. The CDR3 DNA is TGTGCCAGCTCACCAGGGGCGGACACTGAAGCTTTCTTT.

This clone was detected once. The chain carries TRBV5-1 and TRBJ1-1, with no clear D. In germline, CDR1 is SGHRS, CDR2 YFSETQ. This CDR3 contains 15 residues. Deletions cut 3 bases from V and 1 base from J, with 13 bases between. The CDR3 DNA reads as TGCGCCAGCAGCTCCCCTATTACCGGGAACACTGAAGCTTTCTTT. As protein: CASSSPITGNTEAFF.